These 11 T cell receptor beta chains share one sample of origin, sequenced in a study of control samples from healthy donors and cancer patients. Clones were read by immunoSEQ multiplex PCR, and TCRdb kept only the in-frame ones, dropping some. The table shows 100,000 to 150,000 clones, with 92% occurring only once. Sequenced sample: blood. Receptors were obtained from a young man in good health.

This clone came up once. V gene TRBV7-9 combines with J gene TRBJ2-1; D gene unclear. The CDR3 sequence is 16 residues long. The V gene's germline CDR1 is SEHNR and CDR2 FQNEAQ (reference sequence). Deletions cut 5 bases from V and 0 bases from J, with 14 bases between. In DNA form, the CDR3 reads TGTGCCAGCAGCCCCGCTCCATTGGGCTCCTACAATGAGCAGTTCTTC. Translation: CASSPAPLGSYNEQFF.

V usage is TRBV19 and J usage is TRBJ1-5; TRBD1 is a possible D gene (5 bases). V shed 9 bases and J shed 6 bases, with 12 bases lying between them. Germline V lookup: CDR1 LNHDA, CDR2 SQIVND (reference sequence). The CDR3 totals 12 residues. The DNA of the CDR3 is TGTGCCAGCGGGGACCGACGTCAGCCCCAGCATTTT. Translating gives CASGDRRQPQHF.

This chain uses TRBV3-1 (or the pseudogene TRBV3-2) with TRBJ2-3; 7 bases agree with TRBD2. J lost 9 bases, V lost 4 bases, and 7 bases had no gene match. The CDR3 loop spans 13 amino acids. Per germline, CDR1 LGHDT and CDR2 YNNKEL (reference sequence). The chain's CDR3 is CASSRALGGTQYF. CDR3 bases: TGTGCCAGCAGCCGGGCCTTGGGGGGGACGCAGTATTTT.

The chain joins TRBV2 to TRBJ1-2, with D unclear. Germline assignment: CDR1 SNHLY and CDR2 FYNNEI. The CDR3 runs 10 residues. V was trimmed by 2 bases and J by 5 bases, leaving 0 bases between them. The CDR3, as DNA: TGTGCCAGCAGTGAATATGGCTACACCTTC. It specifies CASSEYGYTF.

The V call is TRBV29-1, the J call TRBJ2-1; possible D gene TRBD1, 5 bases. Per the germline V gene, CDR1 is SQVTM and CDR2 is ANQGSEA. This CDR3 comprises 14 residues. V lost 4 bases and J lost 1, with 11 bases in between. The CDR3 region has the DNA TGCAGCGTTGTCATGGACATATCCTACAATGAGCAGTTCTTC. Encoded protein: CSVVMDISYNEQFF.

Concerning this clone itself: This sample also contains other DNA sequences that code for the same CDR3. The chain employs TRBV7-9 and TRBJ2-2; D might be TRBD1 or TRBD2, each matching 5 bases. Germline CDR1 SEHNR, CDR2 FQNEAQ (reference sequence). Trimming took off 1 base at V and 6 bases at J, with 6 bases between the two ends. CDR3 size: 13 residues. CDR3 loop: CASSLGGSGELFF. CDR3 DNA sequence: TGTGCCAGCAGCTTAGGGGGGTCCGGGGAGCTGTTTTTT.

The chain combines TRBV30 with TRBJ2-6; D unclear. The V and J ends lost 4 bases and 1 base respectively, with 17 bases between them. Germline-derived CDR1 and CDR2 are GTSNPN and SVGIG (reference sequence). The CDR3 length is 17 residues. CDR3 protein: CAWKVTEDWSGANVLTF. CDR3 coding DNA: TGTGCCTGGAAAGTCACGGAAGATTGGTCTGGGGCCAACGTCCTGACTTTC. Based on the CDR3 plus reference TRBV30 and TRBJ2-6, the full variable domain is SQTIHQWPATLVQPVGSPLSLECTVEGTSNPNLYWYRQAAGRGLQLLFYSVGIGQISSEVPQNLSASRPQDRQFILSSKKLLLSDSGFYLCAWKVTEDWSGANVLTFGAGSRLTVL.

J is TRBJ1-5 and V is TRBV2; the D is unclear. CDR3 length: 14 amino acids. The germline gives CDR1 SNHLY, CDR2 FYNNEI. Trimming took off 3 bases at V and 4 bases at J, with 10 bases between the two ends. In DNA, the CDR3 is TGTGCCAGCAGTGATGCGCCACCAAATCAGCCCCAGCATTTT. Its translation: CASSDAPPNQPQHF.

The DNA of the CDR3 is TGTGCCAGTAGTCCTCGACAGGTCTACGAGCAGTACTTC. It translates to CASSPRQVYEQYF. The J gene is TRBJ2-7, the V gene TRBV19; possible D gene TRBD1, 6 bases. Trimming left V 5 bases short and J 3 bases short, with 11 bases between. The CDR3 totals 13 residues. Germline loops: CDR1 LNHDA, CDR2 SQIVND (reference sequence).

The rearrangement joins TRBV4-2 to TRBJ1-5; D gene unclear. V lost 0 bases and J lost 0, with 9 bases in between. This CDR3 is 16 amino acids long. Germline CDR1 is LGHNA and CDR2 is YNFKEQ. The CDR3 DNA reads TGTGCCAGCAGCCAAGAGAGTAGATATAGCAATCAGCCCCAGCATTTT. Protein sequence: CASSQESRYSNQPQHF.

The chain carries TRBV2 and TRBJ1-5, with D maybe TRBD1 (6 bases). The ends were cut back, 6 bases at V and 5 bases at J, with 14 bases in the middle. This CDR3 has 14 residues. CDR1 is SNHLY, CDR2 FYNNEI, per germline. The CDR3 coding sequence is TGTGCCAGCAGCCTCCAGGGGAGGGATCAGCCCCAGCATTTT. Amino acid sequence: CASSLQGRDQPQHF.